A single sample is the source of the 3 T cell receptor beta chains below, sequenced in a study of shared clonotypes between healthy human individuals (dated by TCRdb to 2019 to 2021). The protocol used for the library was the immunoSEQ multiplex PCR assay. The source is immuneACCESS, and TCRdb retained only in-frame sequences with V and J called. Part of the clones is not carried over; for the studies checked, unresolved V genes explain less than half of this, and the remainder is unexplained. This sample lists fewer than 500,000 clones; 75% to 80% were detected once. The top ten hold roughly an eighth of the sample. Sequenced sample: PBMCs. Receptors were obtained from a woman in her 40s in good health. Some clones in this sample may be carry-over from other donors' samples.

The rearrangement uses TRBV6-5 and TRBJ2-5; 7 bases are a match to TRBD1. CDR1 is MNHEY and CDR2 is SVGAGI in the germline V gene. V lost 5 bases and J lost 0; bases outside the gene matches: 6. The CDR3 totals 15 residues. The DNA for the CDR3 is TGTGCCAGCAGTCCCATGACAGGGAACCAAGAGACCCAGTACTTC. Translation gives CASSPMTGNQETQYF.

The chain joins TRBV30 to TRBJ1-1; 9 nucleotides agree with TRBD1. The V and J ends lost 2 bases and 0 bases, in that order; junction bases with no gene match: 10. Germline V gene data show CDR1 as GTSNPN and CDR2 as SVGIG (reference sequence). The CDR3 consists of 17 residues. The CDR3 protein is CAWSSWTGVSVNTEAFF. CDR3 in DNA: TGTGCCTGGAGTTCCTGGACAGGGGTTTCCGTGAACACTGAAGCTTTCTTT.

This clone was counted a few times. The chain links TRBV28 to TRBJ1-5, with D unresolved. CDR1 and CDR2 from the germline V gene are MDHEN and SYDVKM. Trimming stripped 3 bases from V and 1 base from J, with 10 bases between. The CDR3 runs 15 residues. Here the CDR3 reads CASSLGRRSNQPQHF. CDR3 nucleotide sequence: TGTGCCAGCAGTTTGGGCCGCAGGAGCAATCAGCCCCAGCATTTT.